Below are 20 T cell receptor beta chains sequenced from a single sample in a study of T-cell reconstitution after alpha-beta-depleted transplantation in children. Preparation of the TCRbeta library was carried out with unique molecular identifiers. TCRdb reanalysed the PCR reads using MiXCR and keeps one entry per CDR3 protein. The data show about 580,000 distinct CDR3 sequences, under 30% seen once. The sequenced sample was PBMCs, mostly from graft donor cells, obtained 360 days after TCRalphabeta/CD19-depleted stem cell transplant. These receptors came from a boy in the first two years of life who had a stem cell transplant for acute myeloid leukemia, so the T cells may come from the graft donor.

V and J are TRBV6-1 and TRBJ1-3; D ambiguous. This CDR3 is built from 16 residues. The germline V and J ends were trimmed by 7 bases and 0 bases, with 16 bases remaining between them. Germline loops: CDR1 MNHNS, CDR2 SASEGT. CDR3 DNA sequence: TGTGCCAGCACTCCCTGGGCTGCCGTCTCTGGAAACACCATATATTTT. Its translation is CASTPWAAVSGNTIYF.

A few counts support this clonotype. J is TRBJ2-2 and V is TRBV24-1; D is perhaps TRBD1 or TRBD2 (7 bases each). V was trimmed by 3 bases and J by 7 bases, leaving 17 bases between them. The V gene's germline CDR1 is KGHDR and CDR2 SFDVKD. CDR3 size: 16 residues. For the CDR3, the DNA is TGTGCCACCAGTGATCGGGGGGACAGCTTTGGCGGGGAGCTGTTTTTT. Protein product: CATSDRGDSFGGELFF.

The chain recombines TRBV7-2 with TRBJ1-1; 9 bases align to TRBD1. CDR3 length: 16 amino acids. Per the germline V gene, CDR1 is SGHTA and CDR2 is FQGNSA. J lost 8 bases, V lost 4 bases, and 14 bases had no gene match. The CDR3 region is CASSSNRGRPEGEAFF. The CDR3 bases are TGTGCCAGCAGCTCCAACAGGGGGCGACCGGAGGGCGAAGCTTTCTTT.

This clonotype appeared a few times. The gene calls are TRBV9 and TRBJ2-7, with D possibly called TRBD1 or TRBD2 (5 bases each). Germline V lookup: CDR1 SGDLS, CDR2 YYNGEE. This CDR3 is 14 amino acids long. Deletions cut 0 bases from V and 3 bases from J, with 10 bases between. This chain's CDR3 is CASSVGGTLYEQYF. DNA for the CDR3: TGTGCCAGCAGCGTAGGGGGGACGCTCTACGAGCAGTACTTC.

The CDR3 protein is CSARETEDNEQFF. CDR3 nucleotides: TGCAGTGCTAGAGAAACGGAAGACAATGAGCAGTTCTTC. The chain joins TRBV20-1 to TRBJ2-1; no firm D call. The CDR3 sequence is 13 residues long. Germline CDR1 DFQATT, CDR2 SNEGSKA (reference sequence). V was trimmed by 0 bases and J by 5 bases, leaving 8 bases between them.

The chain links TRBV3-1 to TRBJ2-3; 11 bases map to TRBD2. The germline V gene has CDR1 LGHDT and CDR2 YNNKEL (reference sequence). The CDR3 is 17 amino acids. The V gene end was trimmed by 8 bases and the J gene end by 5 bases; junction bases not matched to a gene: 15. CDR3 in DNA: TGTGCCAGCTGCCTGGGGAAGGGACTAGCGGTAGAAGATACGCAGTATTTT. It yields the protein CASCLGKGLAVEDTQYF.

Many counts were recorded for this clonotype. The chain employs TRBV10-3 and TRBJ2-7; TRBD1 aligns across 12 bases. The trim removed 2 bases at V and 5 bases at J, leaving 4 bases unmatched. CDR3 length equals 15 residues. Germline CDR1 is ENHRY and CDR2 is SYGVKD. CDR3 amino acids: CAISEPGTGGDEQYF. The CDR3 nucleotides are TGTGCCATCAGTGAGCCAGGGACAGGGGGCGACGAGCAGTACTTC.

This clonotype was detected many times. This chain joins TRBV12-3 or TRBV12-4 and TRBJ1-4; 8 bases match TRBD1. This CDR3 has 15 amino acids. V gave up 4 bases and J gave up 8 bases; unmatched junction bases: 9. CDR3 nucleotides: TGTGCCAGCAGTTCCCAGGGGGCATCTGGAGAAAAACTGTTTTTT. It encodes CASSSQGASGEKLFF.

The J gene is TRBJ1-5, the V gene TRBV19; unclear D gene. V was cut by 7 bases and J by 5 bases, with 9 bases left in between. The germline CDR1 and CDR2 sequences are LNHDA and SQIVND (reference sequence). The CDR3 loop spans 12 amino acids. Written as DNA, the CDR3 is TGTGCCAGTAAATCAAACCATCAGCCCCAGCATTTT. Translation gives CASKSNHQPQHF.

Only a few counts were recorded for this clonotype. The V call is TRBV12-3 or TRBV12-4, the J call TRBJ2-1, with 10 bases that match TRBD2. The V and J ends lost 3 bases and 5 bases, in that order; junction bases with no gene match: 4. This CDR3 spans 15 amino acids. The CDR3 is CASSFSAGGHNEQFF. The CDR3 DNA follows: TGTGCCAGCAGTTTCTCAGCGGGGGGGCACAATGAGCAGTTCTTC.

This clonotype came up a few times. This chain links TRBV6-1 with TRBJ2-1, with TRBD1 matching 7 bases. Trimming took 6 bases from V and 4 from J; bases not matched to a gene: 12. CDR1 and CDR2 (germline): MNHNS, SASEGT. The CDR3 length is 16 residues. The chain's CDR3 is CASSPFSGTAYNEQFF. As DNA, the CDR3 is TGTGCCAGCAGCCCCTTTTCCGGGACAGCTTACAATGAGCAGTTCTTC.

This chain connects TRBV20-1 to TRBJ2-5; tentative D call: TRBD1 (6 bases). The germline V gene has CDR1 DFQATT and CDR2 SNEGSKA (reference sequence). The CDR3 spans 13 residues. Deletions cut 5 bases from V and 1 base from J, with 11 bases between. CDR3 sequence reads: CSADRKIQETQYF. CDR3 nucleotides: TGCAGTGCTGACAGGAAAATCCAAGAGACCCAGTACTTC.

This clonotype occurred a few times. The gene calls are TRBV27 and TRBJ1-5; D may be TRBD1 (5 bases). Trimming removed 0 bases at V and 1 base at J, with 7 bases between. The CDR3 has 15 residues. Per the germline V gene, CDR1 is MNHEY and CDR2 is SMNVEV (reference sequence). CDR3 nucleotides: TGTGCCAGCAGTTTATCCAGGGCAAGCAATCAGCCCCAGCATTTT. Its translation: CASSLSRASNQPQHF.

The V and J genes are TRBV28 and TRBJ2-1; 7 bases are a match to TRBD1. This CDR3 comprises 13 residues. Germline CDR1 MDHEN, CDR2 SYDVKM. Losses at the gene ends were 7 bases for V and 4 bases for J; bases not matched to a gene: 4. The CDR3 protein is CASTWDRYNEQFF. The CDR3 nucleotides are TGTGCCAGCACCTGGGACAGATACAATGAGCAGTTCTTC.

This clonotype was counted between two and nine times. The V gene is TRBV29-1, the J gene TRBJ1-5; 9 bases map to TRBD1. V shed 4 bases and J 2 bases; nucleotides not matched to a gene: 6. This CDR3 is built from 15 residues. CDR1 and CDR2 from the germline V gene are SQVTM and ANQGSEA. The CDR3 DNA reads TGCAGCGTTGCAACAGGGGGCAGGGGCAATCAGCCCCAGCATTTT. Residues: CSVATGGRGNQPQHF.

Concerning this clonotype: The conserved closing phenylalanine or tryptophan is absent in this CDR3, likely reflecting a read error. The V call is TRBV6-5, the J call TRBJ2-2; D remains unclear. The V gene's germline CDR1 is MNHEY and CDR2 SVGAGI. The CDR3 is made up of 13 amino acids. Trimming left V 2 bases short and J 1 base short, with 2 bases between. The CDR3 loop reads CASSYKNTGELFY. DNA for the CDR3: TGTGCCAGCAGTTACAAGAACACCGGGGAGCTGTTTTAT.

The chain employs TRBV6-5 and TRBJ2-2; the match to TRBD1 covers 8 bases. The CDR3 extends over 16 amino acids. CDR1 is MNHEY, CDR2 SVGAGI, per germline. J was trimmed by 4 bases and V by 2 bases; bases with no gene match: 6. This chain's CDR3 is CASSYLTGVFTGELFF. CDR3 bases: TGTGCCAGCAGTTACCTGACAGGGGTCTTCACCGGGGAGCTGTTTTTT.

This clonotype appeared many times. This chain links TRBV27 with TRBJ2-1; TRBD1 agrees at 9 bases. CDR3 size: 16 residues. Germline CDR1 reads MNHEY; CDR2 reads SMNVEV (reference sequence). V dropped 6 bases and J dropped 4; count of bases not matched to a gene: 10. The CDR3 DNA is TGTGCCAGCAGGAAGACCGGGACAGGGTGGTACAATGAGCAGTTCTTC. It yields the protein CASRKTGTGWYNEQFF.

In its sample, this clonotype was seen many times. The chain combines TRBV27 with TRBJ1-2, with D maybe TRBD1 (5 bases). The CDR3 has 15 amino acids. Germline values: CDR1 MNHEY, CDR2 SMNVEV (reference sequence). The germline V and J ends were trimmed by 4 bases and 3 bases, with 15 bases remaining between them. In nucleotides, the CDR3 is TGTGCCAGCAGTTCTGGGGGTAAAGGTTACTATGGCTACACCTTC. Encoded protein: CASSSGGKGYYGYTF.

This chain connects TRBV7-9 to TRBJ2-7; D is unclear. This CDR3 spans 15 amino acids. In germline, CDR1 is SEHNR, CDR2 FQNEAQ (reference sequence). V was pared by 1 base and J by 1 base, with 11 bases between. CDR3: CASSLVRQESYEQYV. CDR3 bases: TGTGCCAGCAGCTTAGTTAGGCAGGAGTCCTACGAGCAGTACGTC.